The T cell receptor (beta chain) under discussion was sequenced for a study of blood T cells in healthy people across ages. This clonotype was counted a few times. A second PCR, run for about 7 to 11 cycles, used a sample-barcoded 5' primer plus a J-beta primer mix. TCRdb independently ran MiXCR on the 5' RACE reads; one entry per CDR3 protein. Of fewer than 2,000,000 distinct CDR3 sequences detected, about 32% appear once; the ten largest clones hold over 9%. V lost 5 bases, J lost 4 bases, and 14 bases lay in between. Per germline, CDR1 MNHEY and CDR2 SMNVEV (reference sequence). The length of the CDR3 is 15 residues.

The chain recombines TRBV27 with TRBJ2-2; D unclear. Sequencing was carried out using blood. The clonotype originates from a woman younger than 45 in good health. The CDR3 here is CASSRSRLGTGELFF. The CDR3 DNA sequence: TGTGCCAGCAGTAGGTCTAGGTTGGGCACCGGGGAGCTGTTTTTT.